What follows is one T cell receptor beta chain and its context. The V gene's germline CDR1 is LNHDA and CDR2 SQIVND (reference sequence). V lost 6 bases to trimming and J lost 7 bases, with 18 bases between them. The length of the CDR3 is 14 residues. This record belongs to a study of shared clonotypes between healthy human individuals. Replicate sorted-subset PCRs were loaded with around 200 ng DNA, 29,000 or so T cell genomes. Only in-frame clones appear in the TCRdb table, and some are missing; sequencing was by immunoSEQ multiplex PCR. The repertoire has about 1 million clones, about 80% of them found once; the top ten carry 1.4% to 1.5%.

Material: memory CD4+ T cells sorted from blood. Sample subset: CD45RA-negative fraction. The sequence derives from a man aged 18 to 30 in good health. The genes are TRBV19 and TRBJ1-1; weak D call: TRBD1 (5 bases). The CDR3 here is CASRNQGLMSEAFF. The CDR3 DNA sequence: TGTGCCAGTAGAAATCAGGGACTTATGAGTGAAGCTTTCTTT. Complete variable domain (other parts from reference TRBV19 and TRBJ1-1): DGGITQSPKYLFRKEGQNVTLSCEQNLNHDAMYWYRQDPGQGLRLIYYSQIVNDFQKGDIAEGYSVSREKKESFPLTVTSAQKNPTAFYLCASRNQGLMSEAFFGQGTRLTVV.